This is a list of T cell receptor beta chains from one sample in a study of T cell changes during pregnancy in multiple sclerosis. Clones were sequenced by immunoSEQ multiplex PCR, and TCRdb holds only the in-frame ones, with some missing. The sample holds approximately 53,000 clones; 80% to 95% are singletons and the top ten take 0.2% to 0.3%. The source was CD4+ T cells from peripheral blood mononuclear cells, collected in the second trimester of pregnancy. The receptor source for this set is a female donor with multiple sclerosis, enrolled in a pregnancy study. CDR3s include the opening cysteine and the closing phenylalanine or tryptophan. A D gene is named only where the DNA matches it firmly. Rows give clone size only sometimes, using once, few, many, or a class for an expanded clone.

V gene	D gene	clone size	J gene	CDR3 DNA	CDR3 protein
TRBV29-1	TRBD1	.	TRBJ1-1	TGCAGCGTTCGACGCGGACAGGGGGCGCAAGGAAGGGCGACTGAAGCTTTCTTT	CSVRRGQGAQGRATEAFF
TRBV11-1	.	.	TRBJ1-2	TGTGCCAGCAGCCCCTATCTCGGGGAGAACTATGGCTACACCTTC	CASSPYLGENYGYTF
TRBV4-1	TRBD2	.	TRBJ2-3	TGCGCCAGCAGCCCCCAGAGAAGCGGGGGGGCGACAGATACGCAGTATTTT	CASSPQRSGGATDTQYF
TRBV12-5	.	.	TRBJ1-5	TGTGCTAGTGGTTTGGCTACAGGCCTTAATCAGCCCCAGCATTTT	CASGLATGLNQPQHF
TRBV6-4	TRBD1	.	TRBJ1-2	TGTGCCAGCCAGCAAGACAGGGGTGTTCTCTATGGCTACACCTTC	CASQQDRGVLYGYTF
TRBV6-5	.	.	TRBJ2-4	TGTGCCAGCAGGGGAGAAGCTAGCCAAGACATTCAGTACTTC	CASRGEASQDIQYF
TRBV7-3	.	.	TRBJ1-2	TGTGCCAGCAGCCCGACCGGGGGGGGCTATGGCTACACCTTC	CASSPTGGGYGYTF
TRBV7-2	.	.	TRBJ1-3	TGTGCCAGCAGAACACAGGGAGTTTCTGGAAACACCATATATTTT	CASRTQGVSGNTIYF
TRBV12-5	.	.	TRBJ1-5	TGTGCTAGTGGTTTGTCCCACGGTCAGCCCCAGCATTTT	CASGLSHGQPQHF
TRBV2	TRBD1	.	TRBJ1-3	TGTGCCAGCAAATCGACAGGGGCAAACACCATATATTTT	CASKSTGANTIYF
TRBV6-5	.	few	TRBJ1-6	TGTGCCAGCAGTTACGGGCATGTGAATTCACCCCTCCACTTT	CASSYGHVNSPLHF
TRBV5-5	.	.	TRBJ1-4	TGTGCCTCTAGGCGGGGCCCGAACAATGAAAAACTGTTTTTT	CASRRGPNNEKLFF
TRBV19	.	.	TRBJ1-2	TGTGCCAGTAGTCCCCGAGGAGAAGAAAGGAGTGGCTACACCTTC	CASSPRGEERSGYTF
TRBV18	.	.	TRBJ2-1	TGTGCCAGCTCACCACCCCAGGGGCTTGAGCAGTTCTTC	CASSPPQGLEQFF
TRBV5-1	TRBD2	.	TRBJ2-3	TGCGCCAGCAGCCCCGGGACTAGCGGAACAGATACGCAGTATTTT	CASSPGTSGTDTQYF
TRBV6-5	TRBD1	.	TRBJ1-6	TGTGCCAGCAGTTACGGGATGACAGGGGTTAATTCACCCCTCCACTTT	CASSYGMTGVNSPLHF
TRBV7-8	.	.	TRBJ2-5	TGTGCCAGCAGCTTAGAGCCGTATAGGGGCCCTCAAGAGACCCAGTACTTC	CASSLEPYRGPQETQYF
TRBV19	.	.	TRBJ2-4	TGTGCCAGCCAAGCGACCTTAGCCAAAAACATTCAGTACTTC	CASQATLAKNIQYF
TRBV19	TRBD1	.	TRBJ1-1	TGTGCCAGTAGTATAGGACAGGGGAGGGGGAACACTGAAGCTTTCTTT	CASSIGQGRGNTEAFF
TRBV1	.	.	TRBJ2-1	TGCACCAGCAGCCTGGGCGGGGGGGCTAATGAGCAGTTCTTC	CTSSLGGGANEQFF
TRBV25-1	.	.	TRBJ1-6	TGTGCCAGCAGTGAATTCGGGGGGCATTCACCCCTCCACTTT	CASSEFGGHSPLHF
TRBV29-1	TRBD1	.	TRBJ2-3	TGCAGCGTAGGGACAGGTAGAAAGAGCACAGATACGCAGTATTTT	CSVGTGRKSTDTQYF
TRBV6-1	TRBD1	many	TRBJ2-1	TGTGCCAGCAGTGGGTTGTCGGTGGCGGGGGCGGGACAGGGGCAGTTCTTC	CASSGLSVAGAGQGQFF
TRBV20-1	.	.	TRBJ2-3	TGCAGTGCTAGAGGCGTAGATACGCAGTATTTT	CSARGVDTQYF
TRBV6-1	TRBD2	.	TRBJ2-1	TGTGCCGGGGAGGGAGGTCCAGAATCCTACAATGAGCAGTTCTTC	CAGEGGPESYNEQFF
TRBV18	TRBD1	.	TRBJ1-4	TGTGCCAGCTCACGGGGACAGGGAGGAGAAAAACTGTTTTTT	CASSRGQGGEKLFF
TRBV27	TRBD1	.	TRBJ2-7	TGTGCCAGCAGCCGACAGGGGACATCCTACGAGCAGTACTTC	CASSRQGTSYEQYF
TRBV4-1	TRBD1	.	TRBJ1-3	TGCGCCAGCAGCCAAGATCACCGGGGGACAGGGAAGATCCGAAGCTCTGGAAACACCATATATTTT	CASSQDHRGTGKIRSSGNTIYF
TRBV18	.	.	TRBJ2-1	TGTGCCAGCTCACCAGTCGAGGAGCAGTTCTTC	CASSPVEEQFF
TRBV7-7	.	.	TRBJ1-6	TGTGCTAGCAGCTCCGTACCCGGTTCACCCCTCCACTTT	CASSSVPGSPLHF
TRBV10-1	TRBD1	once	TRBJ1-1	TGCGCCAGCAGTGAGTCCCGACAGGGGAACACTGAAGCTTTCTTT	CASSESRQGNTEAFF
TRBV6-1	.	.	TRBJ1-5	TGTGCCAGCAGTGAAAAGGGTAAGGGGGGCAATCAGCCCCAGCATTTT	CASSEKGKGGNQPQHF
TRBV25-1	TRBD1	.	TRBJ1-1	TGTGCCAGCAGTGGACGGGACAGCTACACTGAAGCTTTCTTT	CASSGRDSYTEAFF
TRBV7-9	TRBD1	once	TRBJ2-7	TGTGCCAGCAGCTTCCCGGGACAGGGGACCTACGAGCAGTACTTC	CASSFPGQGTYEQYF
TRBV30	.	.	TRBJ1-5	TGTGCCTGGCAAGGGAAGGGGGATCAGCCCCAGCATTTT	CAWQGKGDQPQHF
TRBV4-2	.	once	TRBJ2-7	TGTGCCAGCAGCCAAGAACCTCAGGGGACCTCCTCCTACGAGCAGTACTTC	CASSQEPQGTSSYEQYF
TRBV6-6	TRBD1	.	TRBJ1-6	TGTGCCAGCACTCCGGACAGGGAGATTTCACCCCTCCACTTT	CASTPDREISPLHF
TRBV7-7	.	.	TRBJ1-5	TGTGCTAGCAGGTCAGGGACTGCTAGCAATCAGCCCCAGCATTTT	CASRSGTASNQPQHF
TRBV18	TRBD1	.	TRBJ2-7	TGTGCCAGCTCACCACCCGGACAGGGGGCGAGGGAGCAGTACTTC	CASSPPGQGAREQYF
TRBV11-3	TRBD2	.	TRBJ2-1	TGTGCCAGCAGCTTAGGCGCTGGACTAGCGGGAAACAATGAGCAGTTCTTC	CASSLGAGLAGNNEQFF
TRBV4-2	.	.	TRBJ1-4	TGTGCCAGCAGGACAAACGGGGGGGATGAAAAACTGTTTTTT	CASRTNGGDEKLFF
TRBV7-9	TRBD1	.	TRBJ1-2	TGTGCCAGCAGCCTCATCTGGGACAGCACTAACTATGGCTACACCTTC	CASSLIWDSTNYGYTF
TRBV18	.	.	TRBJ1-1	TGTGCCAGCTCTCTACCTCACAACACTGAAGCTTTCTTT	CASSLPHNTEAFF
TRBV5-6	.	.	TRBJ1-1	TGTGCCAGCAGCTTGGGGTGGCAGGGGATATTAGAAGCTTTCTTT	CASSLGWQGILEAFF
TRBV4-1	.	once	TRBJ1-4	TGCGCCAGCAGCCAAGGAAGGGGTTTCGGTAATGAAAAACTGTTTTTT	CASSQGRGFGNEKLFF
TRBV6-5	.	.	TRBJ2-7	TGTGCCAGCAGTTACGCCCTAAAGGGGGACTACGAGCAGTACTTC	CASSYALKGDYEQYF
TRBV7-2	TRBD1	.	TRBJ1-1	TGTGCCAGCAGCTATTTCACAGGGGCTCGACCCACCGCGCCTGAAGCTTTCTTT	CASSYFTGARPTAPEAFF
TRBV5-1	TRBD2	.	TRBJ2-5	TGCGCCAGCAGCTTGGGAGTAGCGGGGGTCCAAGAGACCCAGTACTTC	CASSLGVAGVQETQYF
TRBV5-1	TRBD1	.	TRBJ1-1	TGCGCCAGCAGCTTTTCCGGGACAGCGAACACTGAAGCTTTCTTT	CASSFSGTANTEAFF
TRBV5-1	TRBD2	.	TRBJ2-3	TGCGCCAGCAGCTTGGGGGTGGGGGACTACACAGATACGCAGTATTTT	CASSLGVGDYTDTQYF
TRBV5-1	.	.	TRBJ1-1	TGCGCCAGCAGCTCCTTGAAGGGGGACACTGAAGCTTTCTTT	CASSSLKGDTEAFF